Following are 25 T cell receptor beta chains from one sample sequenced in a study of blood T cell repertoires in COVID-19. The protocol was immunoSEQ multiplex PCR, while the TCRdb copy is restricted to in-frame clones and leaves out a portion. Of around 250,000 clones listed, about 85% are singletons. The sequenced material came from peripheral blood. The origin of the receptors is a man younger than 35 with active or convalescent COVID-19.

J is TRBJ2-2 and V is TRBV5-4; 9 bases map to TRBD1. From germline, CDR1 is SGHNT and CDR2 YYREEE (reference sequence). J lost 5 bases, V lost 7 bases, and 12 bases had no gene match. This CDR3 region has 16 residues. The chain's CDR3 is CASETGTGSWTGELFF. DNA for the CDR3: TGTGCCAGCGAAACCGGGACAGGGTCTTGGACCGGGGAGCTGTTTTTT.

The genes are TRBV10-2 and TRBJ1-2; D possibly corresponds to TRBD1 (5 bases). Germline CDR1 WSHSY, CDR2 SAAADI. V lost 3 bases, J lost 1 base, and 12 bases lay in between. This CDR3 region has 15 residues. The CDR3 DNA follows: TGCGCCAGCAGTGACGGGGGGACGATTAACTATGGCTACACCTTC. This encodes CASSDGGTINYGYTF.

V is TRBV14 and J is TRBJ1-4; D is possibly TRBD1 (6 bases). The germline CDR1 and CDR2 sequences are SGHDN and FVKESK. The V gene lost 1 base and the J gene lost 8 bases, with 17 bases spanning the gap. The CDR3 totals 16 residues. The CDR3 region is CASSQVSTGFAEKLFF. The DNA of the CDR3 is TGTGCCAGCAGCCAAGTCTCCACAGGGTTCGCGGAAAAACTGTTTTTT.

This chain's CDR3 is CAWSVGGKNIQYF. CDR3 DNA sequence: TGTGCCTGGAGTGTCGGGGGCAAAAACATTCAGTACTTC. The rearrangement uses TRBV30 and TRBJ2-4; tentatively, D is TRBD2 (6 bases). CDR1 and CDR2 (germline): GTSNPN, SVGIG (reference sequence). Deletions cut 0 bases from V and 3 bases from J, with 6 bases between. The CDR3 is 13 amino acids.

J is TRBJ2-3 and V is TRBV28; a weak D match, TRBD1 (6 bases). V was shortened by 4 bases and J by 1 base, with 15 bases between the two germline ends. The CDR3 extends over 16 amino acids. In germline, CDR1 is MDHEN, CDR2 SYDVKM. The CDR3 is CASSSYQGKGTDTQYF. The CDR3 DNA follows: TGTGCCAGCAGTTCCTACCAGGGGAAGGGCACAGATACGCAGTATTTT.

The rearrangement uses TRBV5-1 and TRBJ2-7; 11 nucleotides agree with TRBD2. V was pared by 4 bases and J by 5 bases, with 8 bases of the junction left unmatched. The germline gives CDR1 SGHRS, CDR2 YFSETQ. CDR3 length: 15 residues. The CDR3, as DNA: TGCGCCAGCAGCGCGGCGGGACTAGCGGATAACGAGCAGTACTTC. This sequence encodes CASSAAGLADNEQYF. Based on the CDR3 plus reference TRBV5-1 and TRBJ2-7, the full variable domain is KAGVTQTPRYLIKTRGQQVTLSCSPISGHRSVSWYQQTPGQGLQFLFEYFSETQRNKGNFPGRFSGRQFSNSRSEMNVSTLELGDSALYLCASSAAGLADNEQYFGPGTRLTVT.

The chain's CDR3 is CASRPGTVSEQYF. The CDR3 bases are TGTGCCAGCAGACCCGGGACAGTATCCGAGCAGTACTTC. V and J are TRBV28 and TRBJ2-7; 7 nucleotides align to TRBD1. The CDR3 consists of 13 residues. The V segment lost 6 bases and the J segment 6 bases; nucleotides outside the gene matches: 8. Germline V CDR1 and CDR2: MDHEN, SYDVKM.

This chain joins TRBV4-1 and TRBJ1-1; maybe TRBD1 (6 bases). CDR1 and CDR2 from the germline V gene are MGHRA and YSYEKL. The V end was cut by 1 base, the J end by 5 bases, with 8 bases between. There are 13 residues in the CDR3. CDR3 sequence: CASSQVGGTEAFF. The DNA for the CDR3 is TGCGCCAGCAGCCAAGTAGGGGGAACTGAAGCTTTCTTT.

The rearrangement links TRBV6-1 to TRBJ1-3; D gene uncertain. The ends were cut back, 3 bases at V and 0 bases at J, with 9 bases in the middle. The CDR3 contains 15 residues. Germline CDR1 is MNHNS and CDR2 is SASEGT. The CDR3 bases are TGTGCCAGCAGTGACGCCCGGGACTCTGGAAACACCATATATTTT. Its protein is CASSDARDSGNTIYF.

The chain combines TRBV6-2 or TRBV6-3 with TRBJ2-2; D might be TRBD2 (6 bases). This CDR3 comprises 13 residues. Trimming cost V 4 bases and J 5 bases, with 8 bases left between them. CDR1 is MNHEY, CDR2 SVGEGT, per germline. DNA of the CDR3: TGTGCCAGCAGTTGGACTAATACCGGGGAGCTGTTTTTT. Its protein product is CASSWTNTGELFF.

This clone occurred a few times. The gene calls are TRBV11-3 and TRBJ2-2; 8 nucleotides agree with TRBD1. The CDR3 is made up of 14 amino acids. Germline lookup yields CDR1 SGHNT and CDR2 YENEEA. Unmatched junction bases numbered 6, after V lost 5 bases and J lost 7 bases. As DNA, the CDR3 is TGTGCCAGCAGCCTGGACAGGGACGTCGGGGAGCTGTTTTTT. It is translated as CASSLDRDVGELFF.

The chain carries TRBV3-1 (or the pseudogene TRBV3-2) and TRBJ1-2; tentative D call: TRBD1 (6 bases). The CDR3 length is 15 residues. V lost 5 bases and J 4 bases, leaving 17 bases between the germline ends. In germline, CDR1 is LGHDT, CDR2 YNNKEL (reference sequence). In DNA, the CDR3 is TGTGCCAGCAGCTATCGAGCCGAAGGGGGCTATGGCTACACCTTC. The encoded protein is CASSYRAEGGYGYTF.

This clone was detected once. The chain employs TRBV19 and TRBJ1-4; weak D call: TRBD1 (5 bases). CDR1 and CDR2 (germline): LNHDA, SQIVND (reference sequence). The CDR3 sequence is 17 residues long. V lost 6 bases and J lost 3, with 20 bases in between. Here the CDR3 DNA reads TGTGCCAGTAGCGCTAGAGTTCAGGGTTTAGCTAATGAAAAACTGTTTTTT. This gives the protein CASSARVQGLANEKLFF.

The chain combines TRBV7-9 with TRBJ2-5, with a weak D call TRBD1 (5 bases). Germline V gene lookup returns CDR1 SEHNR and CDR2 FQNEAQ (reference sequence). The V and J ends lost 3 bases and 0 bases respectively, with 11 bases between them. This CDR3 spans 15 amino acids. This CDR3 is CASSFGQGDQETQYF. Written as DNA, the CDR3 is TGTGCCAGCAGCTTTGGCCAAGGGGACCAAGAGACCCAGTACTTC.

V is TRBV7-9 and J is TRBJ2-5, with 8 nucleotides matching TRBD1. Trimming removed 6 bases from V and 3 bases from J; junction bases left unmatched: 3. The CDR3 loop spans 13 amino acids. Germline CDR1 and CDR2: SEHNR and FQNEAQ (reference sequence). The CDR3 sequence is CASRDRGKETQYF. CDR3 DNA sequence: TGTGCCAGCAGAGACAGGGGAAAAGAGACCCAGTACTTC.

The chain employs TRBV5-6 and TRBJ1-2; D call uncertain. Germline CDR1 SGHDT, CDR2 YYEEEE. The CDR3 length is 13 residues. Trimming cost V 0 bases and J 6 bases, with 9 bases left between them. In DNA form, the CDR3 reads TGTGCCAGCAGCTTGGCTGGGCCCCATGGCTACACCTTC. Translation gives CASSLAGPHGYTF. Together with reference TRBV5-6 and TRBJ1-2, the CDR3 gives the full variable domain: DAGVTQSPTHLIKTRGQQVTLRCSPKSGHDTVSWYQQALGQGPQFIFQYYEEEERQRGNFPDRFSGHQFPNYSSELNVNALLLGDSALYLCASSLAGPHGYTFGSGTRLTVV.

The CDR3 reads CASNPRDSTEAFF. In nucleotides, the CDR3 is TGTGCCAGCAACCCAAGGGACAGCACTGAAGCTTTCTTT. The chain links TRBV7-9 to TRBJ1-1, with TRBD1 matching 7 bases. V dropped 7 bases and J dropped 4; count of bases not matched to a gene: 6. The CDR3 covers 13 residues. The germline V gene encodes CDR1 SEHNR and CDR2 FQNEAQ (reference sequence).

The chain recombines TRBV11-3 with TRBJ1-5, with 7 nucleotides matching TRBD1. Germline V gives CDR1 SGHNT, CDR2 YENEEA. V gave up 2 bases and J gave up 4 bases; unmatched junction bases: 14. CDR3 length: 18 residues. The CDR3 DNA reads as TGTGCCAGCAGCTTAATACCGGAGGGGGCCTGGGGAAATCAGCCCCAGCATTTT. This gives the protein CASSLIPEGAWGNQPQHF.

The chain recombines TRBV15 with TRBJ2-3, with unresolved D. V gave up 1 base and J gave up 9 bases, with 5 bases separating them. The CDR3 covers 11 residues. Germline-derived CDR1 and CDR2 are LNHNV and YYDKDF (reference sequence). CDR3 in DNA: TGTGCCACCAGCAGAGGAGCCACGCAGTATTTT. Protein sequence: CATSRGATQYF.

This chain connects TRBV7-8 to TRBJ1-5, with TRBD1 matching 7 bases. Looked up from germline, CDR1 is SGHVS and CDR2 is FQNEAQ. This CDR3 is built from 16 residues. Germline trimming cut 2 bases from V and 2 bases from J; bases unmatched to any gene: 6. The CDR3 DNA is TGTGCCAGCAGCTTAAACACAGGGGTTGGCAATCAGCCCCAGCATTTT. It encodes CASSLNTGVGNQPQHF.

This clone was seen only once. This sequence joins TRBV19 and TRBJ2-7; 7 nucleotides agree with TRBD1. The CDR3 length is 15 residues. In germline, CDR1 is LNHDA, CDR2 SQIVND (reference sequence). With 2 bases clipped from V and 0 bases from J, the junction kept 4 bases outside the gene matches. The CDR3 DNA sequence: TGTGCCAGTAGTATAAACAGGGGACACTCCTACGAGCAGTACTTC. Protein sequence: CASSINRGHSYEQYF.

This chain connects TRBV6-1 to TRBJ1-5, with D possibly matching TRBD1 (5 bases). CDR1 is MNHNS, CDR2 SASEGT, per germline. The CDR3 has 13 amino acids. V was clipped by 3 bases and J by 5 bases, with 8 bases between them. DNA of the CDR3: TGTGCCAGCAGTGACCGCAGGGATCAGCCCCAGCATTTT. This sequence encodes CASSDRRDQPQHF.

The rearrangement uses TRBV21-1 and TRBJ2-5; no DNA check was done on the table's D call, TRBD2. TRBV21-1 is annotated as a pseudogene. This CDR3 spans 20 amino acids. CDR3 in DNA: TGTGCCAGCAGCAAAGGACCAGGGAAAACCTTAAGCGGGAGGAGCCAGACCCAGTACTTC. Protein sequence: CASSKGPGKTLSGRSQTQYF.

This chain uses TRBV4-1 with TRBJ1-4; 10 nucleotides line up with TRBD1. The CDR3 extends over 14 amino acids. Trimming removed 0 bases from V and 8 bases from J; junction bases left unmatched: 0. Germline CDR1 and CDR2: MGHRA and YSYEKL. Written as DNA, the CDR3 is TGCGCCAGCAGCCAAGAGGACAGGGGGGAAAAACTGTTTTTT. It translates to CASSQEDRGEKLFF.

For the CDR3, the DNA is TGTGCCAGCAGGCGTCCGGGACAGGGCCTCTACGAGCAGTACTTC. It codes for CASRRPGQGLYEQYF. V is TRBV28 and J is TRBJ2-7; 9 nucleotides match TRBD1. Trimming at V came to 6 bases and at J to 3 bases, leaving 9 bases not matched to a gene. The CDR3 has 15 residues. Germline V gives CDR1 MDHEN, CDR2 SYDVKM.